The 31 T cell receptor beta chains given below trace back to one sample, sequenced in a study of T-cell reconstitution after alpha-beta-depleted transplantation in children. A library of TCRbeta sequences, prepared with unique molecular identifiers, was generated. TCRdb processed the PCR reads anew with MiXCR; each CDR3 protein has one entry. Found here are about 490,000 distinct CDR3 sequences, 10% of them singletons; the top ten hold around 2%. The source material was PBMCs, sampled before TCRalphabeta/CD19-depleted stem cell transplant. These receptors were obtained from a child aged 2 to 15 with inherited bone marrow failure, due to receive a stem cell transplant.

The rearrangement joins TRBV12-3 or TRBV12-4 to TRBJ2-7; tentatively, D is TRBD1 (5 bases). Trimming pared 6 bases from V and 5 bases from J, leaving 11 bases between. The CDR3 has 12 amino acids. CDR3 nucleotide sequence: TGTGCCAGCAGCCACTTGACAGACGAGCAGTACTTC. Translating it yields CASSHLTDEQYF.

This clonotype was found many times. The gene calls are TRBV3-1 and TRBJ1-3; no reliable D call. Trimming pared 4 bases from V and 2 bases from J, leaving 9 bases between. The CDR3 is 14 amino acids. Germline assignment: CDR1 LGHDT and CDR2 YNNKEL (reference sequence). DNA of the CDR3: TGTGCCAGCAGCCTTATTTCAGCTGGAAACACCATATATTTT. The encoded protein is CASSLISAGNTIYF.

This clonotype was picked up many times. The chain is built from TRBV15 and TRBJ1-4, with D hard to call. The CDR3 totals 14 residues. Between the trimmed V and J ends, which lost 8 bases and 6 bases, there was a span of 16 bases. Germline V lookup: CDR1 LNHNV, CDR2 YYDKDF (reference sequence). For the CDR3, the DNA is TGTGCCACCCGAGCTCGGAGCCTCGATGAAAAACTGTTTTTT. It encodes CATRARSLDEKLFF. Looking up the rest from reference TRBV15 and TRBJ1-4 gives the full variable domain: DAMVIQNPRYQVTQFGKPVTLSCSQTLNHNVMYWYQQKSSQAPKLLFHYYDKDFNNEADTPDNFQSRRPNTSFCFLDIRSPGLGDTAMYLCATRARSLDEKLFFGSGTQLSVL.

This clonotype was picked up a small number of times. This chain connects TRBV7-2 to TRBJ2-7; D may correspond to TRBD1 or TRBD2 (7 bases each). Trimming left V 5 bases short and J 2 bases short, with 19 bases between. Germline loops: CDR1 SGHTA, CDR2 FQGNSA. The CDR3 extends over 16 amino acids. The CDR3, as DNA: TGTGCCAGCAGCGAGAGGGGGCTAGCGGAGACCTACGAGCAGTACTTC. It encodes CASSERGLAETYEQYF. The full variable domain, its missing parts supplied by reference TRBV7-2 and TRBJ2-7, is GAGVSQSPSNKVTEKGKDVELRCDPISGHTALYWYRQSLGQGLEFLIYFQGNSAPDKSGLPSDRFSAERTGGSVSTLTIQRTQQEDSAVYLCASSERGLAETYEQYFGPGTRLTVT.

This clonotype was seen repeatedly, ten times or more. The gene calls are TRBV7-2 and TRBJ2-5; 7 bases match TRBD1. Germline CDR1 SGHTA, CDR2 FQGNSA. The CDR3 sequence is 15 residues long. V shed 6 bases and J 5 bases; nucleotides not matched to a gene: 12. CDR3 protein: CASSQGVRALETQYF. As DNA, the CDR3 is TGTGCCAGCAGTCAGGGGGTAAGGGCCCTCGAGACCCAGTACTTC.

This clonotype showed up many times. The rearrangement links TRBV7-7 to TRBJ2-2; D might be TRBD2 (6 bases). Germline V CDR1 and CDR2: SSHAT, FNYEAQ (reference sequence). This CDR3 spans 12 amino acids. CDR3 region: CASGLNTGELFF. In DNA, the CDR3 is TGTGCTAGCGGACTTAACACCGGGGAGCTGTTTTTT.

This clonotype was observed many times. The chain links TRBV5-1 to TRBJ2-5; D is tentatively TRBD1 or TRBD2 (6 bases each). This CDR3 contains 15 residues. Per the germline V gene, CDR1 is SGHRS and CDR2 is YFSETQ. Between the trimmed V and J ends, which lost 1 base and 1 base, there was a span of 11 bases. The CDR3 nucleotides read TGCGCCAGCAGCTTGTTTGGGGGGCTCCAAGAGACCCAGTACTTC. Translating it yields CASSLFGGLQETQYF.

There are many counts of this clonotype. Germline is not matched at one junction end, which may reflect a read error. This chain links TRBV7-2 with TRBJ2-7; no reliable D call. CDR1 and CDR2 (germline): SGHTA, FQGNSA. The CDR3 is made up of 15 amino acids. CDR3 amino acids: CASSLALAGSYEQYF. DNA for the CDR3: TGTGCCAGCAGTTTAGCTTTGGCAGGCTCCTACGAGCAGTACTTC.

This clonotype was detected many times. CDR3 amino acids: CASSLARGANYGYTF. Written as DNA, the CDR3 is TGTGCCAGCAGCTTAGCGCGGGGGGCTAACTATGGCTACACCTTC. The rearrangement joins TRBV7-2 to TRBJ1-2; tentative D call: TRBD1 (5 bases). Trimming left V 0 bases short and J 0 bases short, with 8 bases between. Germline CDR1 SGHTA, CDR2 FQGNSA. This CDR3 has 15 residues.

There are many counts of this clonotype. This sequence joins TRBV4-3 and TRBJ2-2, with TRBD2 as a possible D gene (7 bases). Trimming took off 1 base at V and 3 bases at J, with 18 bases between the two ends. There are 18 residues in the CDR3. CDR1 LGHNA and CDR2 YSLEER come from the germline V gene. For the CDR3, the DNA is TGCGCCAGCAGCCAAGCCCGCCGGGGGGCGCATGACACCGGGGAGCTGTTTTTT. It is translated as CASSQARRGAHDTGELFF.

The J gene is TRBJ2-6, the V gene TRBV11-2; D ambiguous. V was shortened by 0 bases and J by 1 base, with 4 bases between the two germline ends. The CDR3 loop spans 15 amino acids. The V gene's germline CDR1 is SGHAT and CDR2 FQNNGV. CDR3 sequence reads: CASSLDASGANVLTF. CDR3 bases: TGTGCCAGCAGCTTAGATGCATCTGGGGCCAACGTCCTGACTTTC.

This clonotype was seen a handful of times. The chain employs TRBV27 and TRBJ2-7; the match to TRBD1 covers 7 bases. V was clipped by 10 bases and J by 2 bases; unmatched bases: 2. The CDR3 has 11 residues. The V gene's germline CDR1 is MNHEY and CDR2 SMNVEV (reference sequence). The CDR3 DNA follows: TGTGCCACTGGGACAGCCTACGAGCAGTACTTC. Translation: CATGTAYEQYF.

This chain joins TRBV30 and TRBJ2-1, with a weak D call TRBD1 (6 bases). From germline, CDR1 is GTSNPN and CDR2 SVGIG (reference sequence). V was trimmed by 3 bases and J by 8 bases, leaving 8 bases between them. The CDR3 is 11 residues long. CDR3 nucleotide sequence: TGTGCCTGGAGGGGGGCCTATGAGCAGTTCTTC. Translated, it gives CAWRGAYEQFF.

This clonotype was counted at least ten times. The genes are TRBV5-1 and TRBJ2-7; D perhaps matches TRBD2 (6 bases). Trimming cost V 4 bases and J 3 bases, with 20 bases left between them. Germline CDR1 SGHRS, CDR2 YFSETQ. CDR3 length: 16 residues. The CDR3 loop is CASSPGRGGLGYEQYF. CDR3 DNA: TGCGCCAGCAGCCCCGGAAGGGGAGGTTTGGGCTACGAGCAGTACTTC.

The V gene is TRBV30, the J gene TRBJ2-5, with D possibly being TRBD1 (6 bases). The germline CDR1 and CDR2 sequences are GTSNPN and SVGIG (reference sequence). The CDR3 loop spans 12 amino acids. V was shortened by 1 base and J by 11 bases, with 14 bases between the two germline ends. The chain's CDR3 is CAWSATPGTQYF. CDR3 bases: TGTGCCTGGAGTGCAACCCCCGGGACACAGTACTTC.

The sample holds many counts of this clonotype. The chain joins TRBV5-6 to TRBJ1-5; no reliable D call. Germline values: CDR1 SGHDT, CDR2 YYEEEE. The CDR3 contains 16 residues. The V and J ends lost 1 base and 5 bases respectively, with 16 bases between them. CDR3 sequence: CASSLSLGPRDQPQHF. The CDR3 DNA reads as TGTGCCAGCAGCTTGTCTCTGGGTCCGAGGGATCAGCCCCAGCATTTT.

Notes on this clonotype: A clone one base away is much larger, so this may be a read error. V usage is TRBV6-5 and J usage is TRBJ2-7; D gene ambiguous. V dropped 2 bases and J dropped 2 bases, with 10 bases sitting between them. Germline V gene data show CDR1 as MNHEY and CDR2 as SVGAGI. This CDR3 has 14 amino acids. CDR3 sequence: CASSYMQTTYEQYF. The CDR3 DNA reads as TGTGCCAGCAGTTACATGCAGACAACCTACGAGCAGTACTTC.

This clonotype showed up many times. The chain uses TRBV27 and TRBJ2-3; 7 bases align to TRBD1. Trimming cost V 1 base and J 2 bases; bases outside gene matches: 6. In germline, CDR1 is MNHEY, CDR2 SMNVEV (reference sequence). This CDR3 is 16 amino acids long. The CDR3 DNA follows: TGTGCCAGCAGTTTATTACCGGGACAGACCACAGATACGCAGTATTTT. Translating gives CASSLLPGQTTDTQYF.

This clonotype has just a few counts. This chain links TRBV5-1 with TRBJ2-3; 13 bases match TRBD2. After removal of 4 bases from V and 1 base from J, the junction contained 9 bases not matched to a gene. The CDR3 totals 18 residues. Germline V gives CDR1 SGHRS, CDR2 YFSETQ. CDR3 nucleotide sequence: TGCGCCAGCAGCCGGGGGACTAGCGGGATCCTACGCACAGATACGCAGTATTTT. It encodes CASSRGTSGILRTDTQYF.

In its sample, this clonotype was seen many times. The CDR3 spells CASSLIGGLAAGTDTQYF. CDR3 DNA sequence: TGTGCCAGCAGTTTAATAGGGGGACTAGCGGCAGGCACAGATACGCAGTATTTT. The V and J genes are TRBV28 and TRBJ2-3; the match to TRBD2 covers 11 bases. The germline V gene has CDR1 MDHEN and CDR2 SYDVKM. Losses at the gene ends were 2 bases for V and 1 base for J; bases not matched to a gene: 8. This CDR3 region has 18 residues.

Notes on this clonotype: This may be a read error, as it is one base from a much larger clone. The chain uses TRBV11-2 and TRBJ2-7; possible D gene TRBD2, 7 bases. Germline loops: CDR1 SGHAT, CDR2 FQNNGV. The CDR3 extends over 14 amino acids. CDR3 nucleotide sequence: TGTGCCAGCAGCTTAGAAAAGGGGGACTACGAGCTGTACTTC. Protein: CASSLEKGDYELYF.

This clonotype has at least ten counts. The chain uses TRBV19 and TRBJ1-3; D gene uncertain. The CDR3 extends over 15 amino acids. V shed 3 bases and J shed 0 bases, with 9 bases lying between them. Germline CDR1 and CDR2: LNHDA and SQIVND (reference sequence). This CDR3 is CASSIRPNSGNTIYF. In nucleotides, the CDR3 is TGTGCCAGTAGTATCCGCCCTAACTCTGGAAACACCATATATTTT.

Regarding this clonotype: With a much larger clone just one base away, this may be a read error. CDR3 nucleotide sequence: TGTGCCAGCAGACAGACAGGGGGAGTCGAGCAGTACTTC. As protein: CASRQTGGVEQYF. The chain carries TRBV7-2 and TRBJ2-7, with 9 bases that match TRBD1. The germline V gene has CDR1 SGHTA and CDR2 FQGNSA. CDR3 size: 13 residues. The V segment lost 6 bases and the J segment 6 bases; nucleotides outside the gene matches: 6.

In its sample, this clonotype was seen many times. The J gene is TRBJ2-7, the V gene TRBV7-2, with D uncertain. Germline CDR1 and CDR2: SGHTA and FQGNSA. The CDR3 sequence is 14 residues long. V shed 1 base and J shed 2 bases, with 9 bases lying between them. The CDR3 spells CASSLVPDTYEQYF. In nucleotides, the CDR3 is TGTGCCAGCAGCTTAGTGCCAGATACCTACGAGCAGTACTTC. The full variable domain, in which reference TRBV7-2 and TRBJ2-7 provide the parts outside the CDR3, is GAGVSQSPSNKVTEKGKDVELRCDPISGHTALYWYRQSLGQGLEFLIYFQGNSAPDKSGLPSDRFSAERTGGSVSTLTIQRTQQEDSAVYLCASSLVPDTYEQYFGPGTRLTVT.

Turning to this clonotype: This may stem from a read error, because a much larger clone lies one nucleotide away. The chain combines TRBV6-1 with TRBJ2-7; the D call may be TRBD1 or TRBD2 (5 bases each). Germline V gene lookup returns CDR1 MNHNS and CDR2 SASEGT. The CDR3 consists of 12 residues. For the CDR3, the DNA is TGTGCCAGCAGTGAATTGTGGGACGAGCATTACTTC. Translating gives CASSELWDEHYF.

This clonotype was seen repeatedly, ten times or more. The chain employs TRBV10-3 and TRBJ2-5; no firm D call. Germline assignment: CDR1 ENHRY and CDR2 SYGVKD. Between the trimmed V and J ends, which lost 0 bases and 4 bases, there was a span of 3 bases. CDR3 size: 12 residues. The CDR3 reads CAISESRETQYF. The CDR3 region has the DNA TGTGCCATCAGTGAGTCGCGAGAGACCCAGTACTTC.

The table lists this clonotype with many counts. The rearrangement joins TRBV6-5 to TRBJ2-6; possibly TRBD1 for D (6 bases). Germline CDR1 is MNHEY and CDR2 is SVGAGI. The CDR3 extends over 17 amino acids. The V end was cut by 0 bases, the J end by 5 bases, with 14 bases between. CDR3: CASSYSDSPWRANVLTF. Written as DNA, the CDR3 is TGTGCCAGCAGTTACTCGGACAGTCCCTGGCGGGCCAACGTCCTGACTTTC.

In this sample, this clonotype turned up a few times. This CDR3 reads CASSSAGTGGLEGLMNTEAFF. The CDR3, as DNA: TGTGCCAGCAGCTCAGCCGGGACAGGGGGATTAGAAGGGCTCATGAACACTGAAGCTTTCTTT. The chain joins TRBV7-6 to TRBJ1-1; TRBD1 agrees at 11 bases. The CDR3 runs 21 residues. CDR1 and CDR2 from the germline V gene are SGHVS and FNYEAQ. The trim removed 4 bases at V and 0 bases at J, leaving 19 bases unmatched.

A word on this clonotype: A much larger clone lies one base from this, so it may be a read error. This chain uses TRBV27 with TRBJ2-7; no firm D call. Germline V CDR1 and CDR2: MNHEY, SMNVEV (reference sequence). The CDR3 spans 13 residues. CDR3 region: CASRRQISYDQYF. The CDR3 nucleotides read TGTGCCAGCAGACGGCAGATCTCCTACGACCAGTACTTC.

This clonotype was detected ten times or more. At one end, the junction sequence differs from germline, possibly due to a read error. The V and J genes are TRBV6-2 or TRBV6-3 and TRBJ1-2; D is ambiguous. Per germline, CDR1 MNHEY and CDR2 SVGEGT. The CDR3 consists of 14 residues. The CDR3 bases are TGTGCCAGCAGTTACTACAGTTCCAGCCGATTTGGGGCCTTC. Residues: CASSYYSSSRFGAF.

CDR3 sequence: CASSVWGSGANVLTF. The CDR3 bases are TGTGCCAGCAGCGTATGGGGCTCTGGGGCCAACGTCCTGACTTTC. This chain uses TRBV9 with TRBJ2-6; no clear D. Germline V gene sequence: CDR1 SGDLS, CDR2 YYNGEE. V was shortened by 1 base and J by 0 bases, with 5 bases between the two germline ends. CDR3 size: 15 residues.